This is a list of T cell receptor beta chains from one sample in a study of beta chain features in type 1 diabetes. Clones were sequenced by immunoSEQ multiplex PCR, and TCRdb holds only the in-frame ones, with some missing. The sample consists of fewer than 650,000 clones, about a sixth of them appearing once. The sequenced sample consisted of naive CD4+ T cells from blood. All receptors derive from a man aged 18 to 29 in good health. CDR3s include the opening cysteine and the closing phenylalanine or tryptophan. A D gene is named only where the DNA matches it firmly. Size is stated for part of the rows, as once, few or many counts, or as a class when the clone is expanded.

TGTGCCAGTAGTATAAAGACAGGGAACACTGAAGCTTTCTTT CASSIKTGNTEAFF TRBV19 NA few TRBJ1-1
TGTGCCAGTAGTATTCTCCCAGGACAGGGAGGTGGAGAGACCCAGTACTTC CASSILPGQGGGETQYF TRBV19 TRBD1 NA TRBJ2-5
TGCAGCGTAGCAGATCCGGGACGTTTCTATGGCTACACCTTC CSVADPGRFYGYTF TRBV29-1 NA NA TRBJ1-2
TGCGCCAGCAGCCAATCCAACACCGGGGAGCTGTTTTTT CASSQSNTGELFF TRBV4-1 NA NA TRBJ2-2
TGTGCCAGCAGTTTAGAAGGGGGGGAAGAAAAACTGTTTTTT CASSLEGGEEKLFF TRBV28 NA few TRBJ1-4
TGTGCCAGCAGCTCAGGGACTAGCGGGATATACAATGAGCAGTTCTTC CASSSGTSGIYNEQFF TRBV5-4 TRBD2 few TRBJ2-1
TGCGCCAGCAGCCTTTCCGGATGGGGTATGGAGACCCAGTACTTC CASSLSGWGMETQYF TRBV4-3 NA few TRBJ2-5
TGTGCCAGCAGCCCCAGCGGGGGGGCTGCCAGCAATCAGCCCCAGCATTTT CASSPSGGAASNQPQHF TRBV7-2 NA few TRBJ1-5
TGTGCCAGCAGTGGGCTAATAGCGGCCTCCTACAATGAGCAGTTCTTC CASSGLIAASYNEQFF TRBV6-1 NA NA TRBJ2-1
TGTGCCAGCAGTATAGGAGGGACTGGCGGGGAGCTGTTTTTT CASSIGGTGGELFF TRBV28 NA NA TRBJ2-2
TGTGCCAGCAGCCAACCTCGGGACATCGGCGGGGAGCAGTTCTTC CASSQPRDIGGEQFF TRBV11-2 NA few TRBJ2-1
TGTGCCAGCAGCTTAGCGTTAGACACCTTC CASSLALDTF TRBV7-9 NA once TRBJ1-2
TGTGCAAGTCGCTTACGAAACTCTGGGGCCAACGTCCTGACTTTC CASRLRNSGANVLTF TRBV12-2 NA NA TRBJ2-6
TGTGCCAGCAGCGTAGTTGGCAGGGCCACCTCTGGAAACACCATATATTTT CASSVVGRATSGNTIYF TRBV9 NA few TRBJ1-3
TGTGCCAGCAGCCAAGGTGGACAGGCCTACGAGCAGTACTTC CASSQGGQAYEQYF TRBV14 TRBD1 few TRBJ2-7
TGTGCCAGCAGCCAAGCCCCAGGAAACTCCTACAATGAGCAGTTCTTC CASSQAPGNSYNEQFF TRBV14 NA NA TRBJ2-1
TGTGCCAGCAGCTCCCGGGGGGGCATCGCTGGGACAGATACGCAGTATTTT CASSSRGGIAGTDTQYF TRBV7-2 TRBD2 few TRBJ2-3
TGTGCCAGCAGCGTAGTATCCGGCAACAATGAGCAGTTCTTC CASSVVSGNNEQFF TRBV9 NA few TRBJ2-1
TGTGCCAGCTCACCGCAGACAGGGGGTAGGAATAGAAGGTACACTGAAGCTTTCTTT CASSPQTGGRNRRYTEAFF TRBV18 TRBD1 NA TRBJ1-1
TGTGCCATCAGTCGGCAGCCTCAAGAGACCCAGTACTTC CAISRQPQETQYF TRBV10-3 NA NA TRBJ2-5
TGTGCCAGCAGTGGGACAGGAACCCAAGAGACCCAGTACTTC CASSGTGTQETQYF TRBV2 TRBD1 few TRBJ2-5
TGCGCCAGCAGTCAATCGCGGAACAGGGGGGAGAACACTGAAGCTTTCTTT CASSQSRNRGENTEAFF TRBV23-1 TRBD1 few TRBJ1-1
TGTGCCAGCAGAAGCGACGGCTACACCTTC CASRSDGYTF TRBV28 NA NA TRBJ1-2
TGTGCCTGGAGTTGGGTGGGGGGACAGAATCAGCCCCAGCATTTT CAWSWVGGQNQPQHF TRBV30 TRBD1 few TRBJ1-5
TGTGCCAGCAGTCGGACTGTTTATGGCTACACCTTC CASSRTVYGYTF TRBV2 NA few TRBJ1-2
TGTGCCAGCAGCCCCCGACGAACAGGAATAGATACGCAGTATTTT CASSPRRTGIDTQYF TRBV9 NA NA TRBJ2-3
TGCGCCAGCAGCTTGGGGGACAGCAAAAACATTCAGTACTTC CASSLGDSKNIQYF TRBV5-1 TRBD1 few TRBJ2-4
TGTGCCAGCAGTGAATGGGCAGCACTCGGCGAGCAGTACTTC CASSEWAALGEQYF TRBV2 NA NA TRBJ2-7
TGTGCCAGCAGCGCCGATACTGGGACGTCTAACTATGGCTACACCTTC CASSADTGTSNYGYTF TRBV7-8 NA NA TRBJ1-2